A single sample gave rise to the 2 T cell receptor beta chains below, sequenced in a study of cytomegalovirus exposure and HLA in healthy donors. 60 Vbeta and 13 Jbeta primers were used in PCR. Produced via immunoSEQ multiplex PCR; TCRdb's table is partial and in-frame only. The sample includes 90,000 to 120,000 clones, around 74% of them seen just once. Sequencing input: PBMCs. These receptors all stem from a woman in her thirties or forties in good health and CMV-seropositive.

The V gene is TRBV6-5, the J gene TRBJ1-3; 9 positions match TRBD1. The junction had 2 bases not matched to a gene; V was cut back by 4 bases and J by 4 bases. The CDR3 runs 14 residues. CDR1 MNHEY and CDR2 SVGAGI come from the germline V gene. In DNA form, the CDR3 reads TGTGCCAGCAGTTGGACAGGGGACGGAAACACCATATATTTT. This sequence encodes CASSWTGDGNTIYF.

The chain combines TRBV11-2 with TRBJ2-5; TRBD2 agrees at 10 bases. The V gene's germline CDR1 is SGHAT and CDR2 FQNNGV. This CDR3 is 15 amino acids long. V dropped 2 bases and J dropped 7; count of bases not matched to a gene: 7. CDR3 DNA: TGTGCCAGCAGCTTAAGCGGGGGGGCCGCTGGGACCCAGTACTTC. Translating it yields CASSLSGGAAGTQYF.